The TCR beta chain under discussion was sequenced for a study of spatial heterogeneity in lung cancer. Findings and caveats of the study: Within tumors, counts of expanded alpha and beta TCRs tracked tumor mutation counts.

TCRdb redid the calling of the 5' RACE reads with MiXCR, one entry per CDR3 protein. The sample carries about 1,500 distinct CDR3 sequences, more than 4.5% recorded once. By sample fraction, this clonotype is medium-sized. The antigen is unknown. This beta chain represents an off-target read in a library built for alpha chains; its size is of limited meaning. With 0 bases removed from V and 0 bases from J, the gap between germline ends came to 12 bases. This CDR3 has 17 amino acids. Germline loops: CDR1 MDHEN, CDR2 SYDVKM. This sample's time point: sample taken at primary tumor resection. Whole RNA from tumor, nontumor lung or frozen PBMC was sequenced unsorted.

Sequencing was performed on lung tumor tissue, taken at surgery. The sequence derives from a female donor with early-stage non-small cell lung cancer. V usage is TRBV28 and J usage is TRBJ2-1; D possibly corresponds to TRBD2 (6 bases). The CDR3 loop is CASSLWPSVPSYNEQFF. The CDR3 bases are TGTGCCAGCAGTTTATGGCCTAGCGTTCCCTCCTACAATGAGCAGTTCTTC.